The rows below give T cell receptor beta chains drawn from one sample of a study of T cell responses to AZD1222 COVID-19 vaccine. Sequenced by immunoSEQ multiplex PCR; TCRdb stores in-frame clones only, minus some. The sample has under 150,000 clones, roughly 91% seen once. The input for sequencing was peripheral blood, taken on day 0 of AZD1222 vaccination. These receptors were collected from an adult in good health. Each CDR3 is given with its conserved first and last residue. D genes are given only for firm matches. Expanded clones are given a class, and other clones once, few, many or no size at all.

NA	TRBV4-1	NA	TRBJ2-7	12	TGCGCCAGCAGCCAAGGTACCGGGGAGCAGTACTTC	CASSQGTGEQYF
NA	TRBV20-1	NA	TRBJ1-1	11	TGCAGTGCTAGCGGGGGGACTGAAGCTTTCTTT	CSASGGTEAFF
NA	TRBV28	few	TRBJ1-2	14	TGTGCCAGCAGGCCGGGGGGTGCTTCCTATGGCTACACCTTC	CASRPGGASYGYTF
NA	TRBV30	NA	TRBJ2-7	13	TGTGCCTGGAGTCCGGGGGCACTCGGCGAGCAGTACTTC	CAWSPGALGEQYF
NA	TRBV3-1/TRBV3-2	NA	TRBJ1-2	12	TGTGCCAGCAGCCAAGGAGTCTATGGCTACACCTTC	CASSQGVYGYTF
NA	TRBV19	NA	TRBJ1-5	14	TGTGCCAGTAGCCCCTTGGGGGGGGCGATGCCCCAGCATTTT	CASSPLGGAMPQHF
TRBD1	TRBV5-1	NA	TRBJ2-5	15	TGCGCCAGCAGCCTGGACAGGGGGGGGCAAGAGACCCAGTACTTC	CASSLDRGGQETQYF
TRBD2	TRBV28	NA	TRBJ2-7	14	TGTGCCAGCAGTCTGGGAGGGCCTCCCTACGAGCAGTACTTC	CASSLGGPPYEQYF
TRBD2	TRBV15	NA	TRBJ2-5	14	TGTGCCACCAGCAGGGGACGGGGGGTCGAGACCCAGTACTTC	CATSRGRGVETQYF
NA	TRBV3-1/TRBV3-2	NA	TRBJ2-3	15	TGTGCCAGCAGCCGATCCGGGTCTTTAGGGGATACGCAGTATTTT	CASSRSGSLGDTQYF
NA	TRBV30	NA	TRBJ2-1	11	TGTGCCTGGAGTGGTCAGTATGAGCAGTTCTTC	CAWSGQYEQFF
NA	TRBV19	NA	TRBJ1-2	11	TGTGCCAGTAGGCAGGGTCGGGGCTACACCTTC	CASRQGRGYTF
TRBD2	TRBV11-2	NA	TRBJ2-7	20	TGTGCCAGCAGCTTAGACGCCCCCCCGGGAGGTGCGGACTCCTCCTACGAGCAGTACTTC	CASSLDAPPGGADSSYEQYF
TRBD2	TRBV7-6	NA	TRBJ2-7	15	TGTGCCAGCAGCTTAGGTCTAGCGGGAGGATACGAGCAGTACTTC	CASSLGLAGGYEQYF
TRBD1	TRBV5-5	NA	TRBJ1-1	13	TGTGCCAGCAGCCGACAGGGGAACACTGAAGCTTTCTTT	CASSRQGNTEAFF
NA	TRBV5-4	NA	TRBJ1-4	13	TGTGCCAGCAGCTTTAGCCCAGGGGAAAAACTGTTTTTT	CASSFSPGEKLFF
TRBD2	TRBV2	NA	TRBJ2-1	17	TGTGCCAGCAGTAGGGTAGCGGGAGGTATCACCTACAATGAGCAGTTCTTC	CASSRVAGGITYNEQFF
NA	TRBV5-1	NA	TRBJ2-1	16	TGCGCCAGCAGCCCGAATGGGGCAGTGGCTTACAATGAGCAGTTCTTC	CASSPNGAVAYNEQFF
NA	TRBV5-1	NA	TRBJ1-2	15	TGCGCCAGCAGCTTGAACCCGGGAGGTGAAAATGGCTACACCTTC	CASSLNPGGENGYTF
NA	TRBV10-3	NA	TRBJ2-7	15	TGTGCCATCAAGGGTACTACGCAGAGCTCCTACGAGCAGTACTTC	CAIKGTTQSSYEQYF
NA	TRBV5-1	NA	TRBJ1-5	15	TGCGCCAGCAGCTTGGGACAGAATAGCAATCAGCCCCAGCATTTT	CASSLGQNSNQPQHF
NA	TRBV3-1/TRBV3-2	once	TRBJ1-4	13	TGTGCCAGCAGCCAAAGCTCTAATGAAAAACTGTTTTTT	CASSQSSNEKLFF
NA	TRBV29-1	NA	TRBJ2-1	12	TGCAGCGTTGAAGACAGGCCGGATGAGCAGTTCTTC	CSVEDRPDEQFF
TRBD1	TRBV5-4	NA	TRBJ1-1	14	TGTGCCAGCACCCTACAGGGGATGAACACTGAAGCTTTCTTT	CASTLQGMNTEAFF
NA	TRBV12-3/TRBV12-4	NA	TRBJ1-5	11	TGTGCCAGCAGTTTTCACCAGCCCCAGCATTTT	CASSFHQPQHF
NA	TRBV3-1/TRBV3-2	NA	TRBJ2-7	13	TGTGCCAGCACCCTTCTCGGCACCTACGAGCAGTACTTC	CASTLLGTYEQYF
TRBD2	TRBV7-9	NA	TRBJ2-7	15	TGTGCCAGCAGCTTAGGACTAGCGGGTAGGGAAGAGCAGTACTTC	CASSLGLAGREEQYF
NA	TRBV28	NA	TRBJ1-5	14	TGTGCCAGCAGAATAGGGCAGTACAATCAGCCCCAGCATTTT	CASRIGQYNQPQHF
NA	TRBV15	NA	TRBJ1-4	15	TGTGCCACCAGGGACCGGAGTCGGGGTAATGAAAAACTGTTTTTT	CATRDRSRGNEKLFF
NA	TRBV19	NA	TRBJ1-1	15	TGTGCCAGTAGTACTGACTCATGGCAAAACACTGAAGCTTTCTTT	CASSTDSWQNTEAFF
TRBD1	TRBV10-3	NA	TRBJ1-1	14	TGTGCCATCAGCGCCCGGGACAGGGAAACTGAAGCTTTCTTT	CAISARDRETEAFF
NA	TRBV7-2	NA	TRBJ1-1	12	TGTGCCAGCAGCTTAGACGCATCCCGCGCTTTTTTT	CASSLDASRAFF
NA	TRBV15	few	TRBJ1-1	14	TGTGCCACCAGCAGAGATAGGGACCGTCCTGAAGCTTTCTTT	CATSRDRDRPEAFF
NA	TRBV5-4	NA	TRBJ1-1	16	TGTGCCAGCAGCTTGTGGGCGTCAGCGAGGAACACTGAAGCTTTCTTT	CASSLWASARNTEAFF
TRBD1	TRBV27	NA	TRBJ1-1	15	TGTGCCCGCCCGGGACAGGGGATGGGGAACACTGAAGCTTTCTTT	CARPGQGMGNTEAFF
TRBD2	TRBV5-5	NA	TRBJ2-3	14	TGTGCCAGCGGCCCCCGACTAGCCACAGATACGCAGTATTTT	CASGPRLATDTQYF
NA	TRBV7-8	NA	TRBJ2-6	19	TGTGCCAGCACCTATCTATCGGGGGCGCCAGTCTCTGGGGCCAACGTCCTGACTTTC	CASTYLSGAPVSGANVLTF
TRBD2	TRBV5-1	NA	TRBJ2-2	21	TGCGCCAGCAGCTTTCCTATTCAAGGAACTAGCGGGAGTTTAGACACCGGGGAGCTGTTTTTT	CASSFPIQGTSGSLDTGELFF
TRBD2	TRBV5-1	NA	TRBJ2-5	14	TGCGCCAGTAAGGCCCGCGGGAGTCAAGAGACCCAGTACTTC	CASKARGSQETQYF
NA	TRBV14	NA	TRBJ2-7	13	TGTGCCAGCAGCCAAGCTCAGCGAAGCGAGCAGTACTTC	CASSQAQRSEQYF
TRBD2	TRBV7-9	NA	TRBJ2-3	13	TGTGCCCGGAGCCCTAGCGGGACAGATACGCAGTATTTT	CARSPSGTDTQYF
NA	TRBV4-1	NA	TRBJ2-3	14	TGCGCCAGCAGCCAAGACCCTTACACAGATACGCAGTATTTT	CASSQDPYTDTQYF
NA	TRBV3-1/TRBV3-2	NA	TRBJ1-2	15	TGTGCCAGCAGCCAAGTTCACAACGCTAACTATGGCTACACCTTC	CASSQVHNANYGYTF
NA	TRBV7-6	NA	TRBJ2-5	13	TGTGCCAGCAGCTCCGGGCCGCAAGAGACCCAGTACTTC	CASSSGPQETQYF
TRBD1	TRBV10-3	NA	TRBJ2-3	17	TGTGCCATCAGTGGAAAATCGGACAGGGGAAAAGGAGATACGCAGTATTTT	CAISGKSDRGKGDTQYF
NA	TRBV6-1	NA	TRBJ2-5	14	TGTGCCAGCAGTGACGGAGCCTCCTTTCAGACCCAGTACTTC	CASSDGASFQTQYF
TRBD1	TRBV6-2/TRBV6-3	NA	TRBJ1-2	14	TGTGCCAGCAGTCGTGACAGGGCGAATTATGGCTACACCTTC	CASSRDRANYGYTF
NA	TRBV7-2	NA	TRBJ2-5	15	TGTGCCAGCACCGAGAGTCGGGGGCCACAAGAGACCCAGTACTTC	CASTESRGPQETQYF
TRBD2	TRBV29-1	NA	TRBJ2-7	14	TGCAGCGTCAGTAATAGCGGGGGGGCAATCGAGCAGTACTTC	CSVSNSGGAIEQYF
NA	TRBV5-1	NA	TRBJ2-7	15	TGCGCCAGCAGCGTCGGTCAGGGGACCTTCTACGAGCAGTACTTC	CASSVGQGTFYEQYF